Sequencing of this T cell receptor (beta chain) was carried out in a study of OX40 agonist ivuxolimab in advanced cancers. The repertoire was sequenced with immunoSEQ multiplex PCR; TCRdb's copy has only in-frame clones and lacks some. The data show about 73,000 clones, approximately 86% seen once. Only one count was recorded for this clone. The receptor was derived from an adult with an advanced solid tumor such as melanoma, head and neck, liver or kidney cancer. This specimen consisted of CD4+ or CD8+ T cells sorted from blood, obtained in a trial of the OX40 agonist ivuxolimab.

In DNA form, the CDR3 reads TGTGCCAGCAGCCCAGACTTTCTCGGGGGAGGAGGAAACGAGCAGTACTTC. Encoded protein: CASSPDFLGGGGNEQYF. The gene calls are TRBV7-9 and TRBJ2-7; perhaps TRBD2 as D (6 bases). The CDR3 sequence is 17 residues long. Germline values: CDR1 SEHNR, CDR2 FQNEAQ (reference sequence). V lost 5 bases to trimming and J lost 5 bases, with 25 bases between them.